This T cell receptor beta chain was sequenced during a study of identical twins. Study-wide findings and caveats: With abundant cord blood beta clonotypes, insertions were fewer; memory repertoires showed no such pattern.

TCRdb recomputed calls from the 5' RACE reads with MiXCR, one row per CDR3 protein. The sample lists around 530,000 distinct CDR3 sequences, roughly 15% occurring once. This clonotype was recorded a few times. Antigen: not known. The CDR3 runs to 17 residues. V was clipped by 0 bases and J by 5 bases; unmatched bases: 7. The germline V gene has CDR1 SGHRS and CDR2 YFSETQ. The data were also submitted as part of a second study, on yellow fever vaccine responses in identical twins. That work adds: Reportedly, the T cell response mounted by twins to vaccine seemed partly convergent, partly personalized.

The sample was CD4+ T cells sorted from blood. This clonotype was obtained from a woman aged 18-30 years in good health. The chain is built from TRBV5-1 and TRBJ2-2, with 10 positions matching TRBD2. The CDR3 nucleotides are TGCGCCAGCAGCTTGGATCCAGCGGGAGGGCGGACCGGGGAGCTGTTTTTT. Translating it yields CASSLDPAGGRTGELFF.